A single sample gave rise to the 6 T cell receptor beta chains below, sequenced in a study of blood T cell repertoires in COVID-19. The data were produced by immunoSEQ multiplex PCR, yet TCRdb's version contains in-frame clones alone and is incomplete. The sample shows roughly 110,000 clones, 84% of them seen only once. The source material was peripheral blood. The source of these receptors is a human donor in a cohort sampled during active COVID-19.

This chain joins TRBV7-2 and TRBJ2-3, with D maybe TRBD1 (5 bases). The CDR3 has 14 residues. Deletions cut 5 bases from V and 6 bases from J, with 15 bases between. CDR1 and CDR2 (germline): SGHTA, FQGNSA. The CDR3 DNA is TGTGCCAGCAGCGGGCAGGGCGAATGGGATACGCAGTATTTT. This encodes CASSGQGEWDTQYF.

The chain links TRBV19 to TRBJ1-1; D possibly corresponds to TRBD1 (5 bases). The germline V and J ends were trimmed by 6 bases and 1 base, with 9 bases remaining between them. Germline CDR1 and CDR2: LNHDA and SQIVND (reference sequence). This CDR3 is 13 amino acids long. The DNA for the CDR3 is TGTGCCAGTAGGAACGACAGGAACACTGAAGCTTTCTTT. Translation: CASRNDRNTEAFF.

The chain employs TRBV27 and TRBJ2-3, with 9 bases that match TRBD2. The V gene end was trimmed by 3 bases and the J gene end by 7 bases; junction bases not matched to a gene: 5. The CDR3 sequence is 14 residues long. Germline values: CDR1 MNHEY, CDR2 SMNVEV (reference sequence). The CDR3 reads CASSFAGGPYTQYF. The CDR3 DNA sequence: TGTGCCAGCAGTTTTGCGGGAGGGCCGTATACGCAGTATTTT.

The V and J genes are TRBV11-3 and TRBJ2-2, with 9 nucleotides matching TRBD2. Trimming cost V 1 base and J 2 bases; bases outside gene matches: 2. The CDR3 runs to 16 residues. Looked up from germline, CDR1 is SGHNT and CDR2 is YENEEA. CDR3 bases: TGTGCCAGCAGCTTAGGACTAGCGGACAACACCGGGGAGCTGTTTTTT. Amino acids: CASSLGLADNTGELFF.

This chain uses TRBV30 with TRBJ1-1, with D unresolved. Trimming left V 1 base short and J 11 bases short, with 17 bases between. Germline lookup yields CDR1 GTSNPN and CDR2 SVGIG (reference sequence). The CDR3 has 13 residues. The CDR3 loop reads CAWSEQVPTGAFF. The CDR3 DNA follows: TGTGCCTGGAGTGAACAAGTCCCCACCGGGGCTTTCTTT.

This chain uses TRBV10-3 with TRBJ1-1, with D possibly TRBD1 on 5 matching bases. CDR1 is ENHRY and CDR2 is SYGVKD in the germline V gene. The CDR3 loop spans 13 amino acids. The V end lost 4 bases, the J end lost 7 bases, and 13 bases lay between the germline ends. CDR3 residues: CAISVRQGDEAFF. The CDR3 coding sequence is TGTGCCATCAGTGTTCGCCAGGGTGATGAAGCTTTCTTT.